The 31 T cell receptor beta chains below were found in one sample sequenced in a study of shared clonotypes between healthy human individuals (dated by TCRdb to 2018 to 2020). Library preparation was by the immunoSEQ multiplex PCR assay. Sourced from immuneACCESS, this table was stored by TCRdb with only in-frame sequences that have V and J called. A share of the clones is absent; for the studies checked, an unresolved V gene accounts for under half, and the remainder has no known explanation. Counted in this sample were 400,000 or so clones; about 96% of them appeared once. The ten top clones hold 0.25% to 0.35% of the sample. The source material was memory CD8+ T cells sorted from blood. The cell subset or site label of this sample denotes: CD45RO+ cells pooled with CCR7-negative TemRA cells. All receptors derive from a man in his thirties or forties in good health.

This sequence joins TRBV18 and TRBJ2-3, with 13 bases that match TRBD2. V lost 5 bases, J lost 2 bases, and 7 bases stayed unmatched. Germline lookup yields CDR1 KGHSH and CDR2 LQKENI. This CDR3 spans 17 amino acids. The CDR3 is CASSSGTSGALTDTQYF. The CDR3 nucleotides read TGTGCCAGCTCAAGCGGGACTAGCGGGGCCCTCACAGATACGCAGTATTTT.

The V call is TRBV9, the J call TRBJ2-3; 10 nucleotides line up with TRBD2. The CDR3 sequence is 16 residues long. With V trimmed by 0 bases and J by 5 bases, 6 bases remained unmatched. Germline values: CDR1 SGDLS, CDR2 YYNGEE. Here the CDR3 reads CASSVDSLAGLDTQYF. In DNA form, the CDR3 reads TGTGCCAGCAGCGTAGATTCACTAGCGGGACTAGATACGCAGTATTTT.

This clone has a single count. This same CDR3 is encoded by further DNA sequences in the sample. The chain carries TRBV5-8 and TRBJ1-5, with 7 bases matching TRBD1. Germline CDR1 SGHTS, CDR2 YDEGEE. V was clipped by 7 bases and J by 1 base; unmatched bases: 8. This CDR3 is built from 15 residues. The CDR3 region is CASGFRGGSNQPQHF. The CDR3 DNA is TGTGCCAGCGGATTCAGGGGGGGAAGCAATCAGCCCCAGCATTTT.

Regarding this clone: One junction end disagrees with the germline gene, perhaps due to a read error. The V and J genes are TRBV7-9 and TRBJ2-1; D may be TRBD2 (6 bases). The CDR3 spans 15 residues. Germline loops: CDR1 SEHNR, CDR2 FQNEAQ (reference sequence). The CDR3 DNA follows: TGTGCCAGCAGCTTCCGGGACTGGGGCTACGATGAGCAGTTCTTC. This gives the protein CASSFRDWGYDEQFF.

The chain uses TRBV18 and TRBJ1-2, with 9 bases that match TRBD1. From germline, CDR1 is KGHSH and CDR2 LQKENI. This CDR3 is built from 16 residues. After removal of 2 bases from V and 3 bases from J, the junction contained 7 bases not matched to a gene. The CDR3 sequence: CASSPTRTGDHYGYTF. In DNA form, the CDR3 reads TGTGCCAGCTCACCAACGAGGACAGGGGATCACTATGGCTACACCTTC.

CDR3 amino acids: CASSLIPPPGGGETQYF. As DNA, the CDR3 is TGCGCCAGCAGCTTGATTCCCCCTCCCGGGGGTGGGGAGACCCAGTACTTC. V usage is TRBV5-1 and J usage is TRBJ2-5, with D possibly being TRBD2 (6 bases). The germline V gene encodes CDR1 SGHRS and CDR2 YFSETQ. This CDR3 is built from 17 residues. V was shortened by 1 base and J by 5 bases, with 21 bases between the two germline ends.

V and J are TRBV6-1 and TRBJ2-7; 14 bases are a match to TRBD2. CDR3 length: 15 residues. The J segment lost 6 bases and the V segment lost 6 bases, leaving 7 bases of the junction unmatched. CDR1 and CDR2 from the germline V gene are MNHNS and SASEGT. The CDR3 region has the DNA TGTGCCAGCAGGCCCGGACTAGCGGGAGGAGCCGAGCAGTACTTC. Its protein is CASRPGLAGGAEQYF.

The genes are TRBV4-1 and TRBJ2-1; D gene ambiguous. Trimming pared 0 bases from V and 12 bases from J, leaving 12 bases between. CDR1 is MGHRA and CDR2 is YSYEKL in the germline V gene. This CDR3 has 13 residues. In DNA, the CDR3 is TGCGCCAGCAGCCAAGAACCCCAACGCGGGCAGTTCTTC. Amino acid sequence: CASSQEPQRGQFF.

V and J are TRBV6-5 and TRBJ2-7; weak D call: TRBD2 (5 bases). CDR3 length equals 14 residues. The germline V gene has CDR1 MNHEY and CDR2 SVGAGI. V gave up 1 base and J gave up 6 bases, with 13 bases separating them. The chain's CDR3 is CASSYWVDGGEQYF. The DNA of the CDR3 is TGTGCCAGCAGTTACTGGGTGGACGGAGGCGAGCAGTACTTC.

The chain couples TRBV9 to TRBJ2-1; D remains unclear. There are 14 residues in the CDR3. The germline V gene encodes CDR1 SGDLS and CDR2 YYNGEE. V lost 2 bases to trimming and J lost 5 bases, with 11 bases between them. The CDR3 DNA reads TGTGCCAGCAGCGTCCGCGGTCAAAACAATGAGCAGTTCTTC. This sequence encodes CASSVRGQNNEQFF.

The chain recombines TRBV28 with TRBJ2-4; D is perhaps TRBD1 (6 bases). The V end lost 10 bases, the J end lost 0 bases, and 13 bases lay between the germline ends. Germline V CDR1 and CDR2: MDHEN, SYDVKM. The length of the CDR3 is 14 residues. CDR3 in amino acids: CATWTELAKNIQYF. DNA for the CDR3: TGTGCCACATGGACAGAGCTAGCCAAAAACATTCAGTACTTC.

The chain uses TRBV6-5 and TRBJ2-3, with 8 bases that match TRBD2. The CDR3 totals 13 residues. V was pared by 6 bases and J by 3 bases, with 2 bases of the junction left unmatched. The germline V gene has CDR1 MNHEY and CDR2 SVGAGI. The chain's CDR3 is CASSGRGTDTQYF. CDR3 DNA sequence: TGTGCCAGCAGCGGGAGGGGGACAGATACGCAGTATTTT.

The chain has TRBV18 and TRBJ2-2, with 7 bases aligning to TRBD1. The CDR3 length is 14 residues. V shed 8 bases and J 0 bases; nucleotides not matched to a gene: 3. The germline gives CDR1 KGHSH, CDR2 LQKENI. Written as DNA, the CDR3 is TGTGCCAGCACAGGGGCCCCGAACACCGGGGAGCTGTTTTTT. This gives the protein CASTGAPNTGELFF.

The chain links TRBV20-1 to TRBJ2-7; possibly TRBD1 or TRBD2 for D (5 bases each). Germline assignment: CDR1 DFQATT and CDR2 SNEGSKA (reference sequence). Trimming cost V 4 bases and J 4 bases, with 8 bases left between them. The CDR3 spans 11 residues. CDR3 DNA sequence: TGCAGTGCTAAGTGGGGGTACGAGCAGTACTTC. This gives the protein CSAKWGYEQYF.

The chain links TRBV10-3 to TRBJ2-2; TRBD2 aligns across 12 bases. The CDR3 consists of 14 residues. Looked up from germline, CDR1 is ENHRY and CDR2 is SYGVKD. J was trimmed by 8 bases and V by 6 bases; bases with no gene match: 4. The CDR3 region is CAISKTSGSGELFF. The CDR3 nucleotides are TGTGCCATCAGCAAGACTAGCGGGAGTGGGGAGCTGTTTTTT.

This chain joins TRBV6-1 and TRBJ2-7, with 7 positions matching TRBD2. This CDR3 has 14 residues. Trimming took 6 bases from V and 2 from J; bases not matched to a gene: 7. Per the germline V gene, CDR1 is MNHNS and CDR2 is SASEGT. The CDR3 region has the DNA TGTGCCAGCAGACTCGCGGGAGCCGCCTACGAGCAGTACTTC. Residues: CASRLAGAAYEQYF.

The genes are TRBV27 and TRBJ2-7; the match to TRBD1 covers 7 bases. This CDR3 region has 16 residues. Germline V gene data show CDR1 as MNHEY and CDR2 as SMNVEV (reference sequence). J gave up 3 bases and V 3 bases, and 11 bases lay outside the gene matches. The CDR3: CASSLYGTEGYYEQYF. The CDR3 DNA sequence: TGTGCCAGCAGTTTGTATGGGACAGAGGGTTACTACGAGCAGTACTTC.

J is TRBJ2-1 and V is TRBV4-1, with a possible D match to TRBD1 (6 bases). Germline CDR1 reads MGHRA; CDR2 reads YSYEKL. The CDR3 totals 17 residues. Between the trimmed V and J ends, which lost 3 bases and 0 bases, there was a span of 15 bases. CDR3 in DNA: TGCGCCAGCAGCCAGAGAACAGGGAGAAGCTCCTACAATGAGCAGTTCTTC. Residues: CASSQRTGRSSYNEQFF.

The chain uses TRBV4-1 and TRBJ2-6; the D gene is possibly TRBD1 (6 bases). V dropped 1 base and J dropped 0 bases, with 16 bases sitting between them. The CDR3 runs 19 residues. CDR1 and CDR2 from the germline V gene are MGHRA and YSYEKL. For the CDR3, the DNA is TGCGCCAGCAGCCAAGCTCCCGACAGGTCCCCCTCTGGGGCCAACGTCCTGACTTTC. Its translation: CASSQAPDRSPSGANVLTF.

The chain uses TRBV6-5 and TRBJ2-5, with a tentative D call TRBD1 (5 bases). The CDR3 is 13 residues long. CDR1 MNHEY and CDR2 SVGAGI come from the germline V gene. Trimming left V 3 bases short and J 7 bases short, with 12 bases between. CDR3 sequence (DNA): TGTGCCAGCAGTTATAGGGGAATAGGGACCCAGTACTTC. This gives the protein CASSYRGIGTQYF.

The CDR3 reads CASSPFLAGGLVDTQYF. The DNA for the CDR3 is TGTGCCAGCTCACCGTTTTTGGCGGGAGGTCTGGTAGATACGCAGTATTTT. The V and J genes are TRBV18 and TRBJ2-3, with 8 nucleotides matching TRBD2. Germline-derived CDR1 and CDR2 are KGHSH and LQKENI. V was pared by 3 bases and J by 5 bases, with 13 bases of the junction left unmatched. The CDR3 length is 17 residues. Full variable domain (rest looked up from reference TRBV18 and TRBJ2-3): NAGVMQNPRHLVRRRGQEARLRCSPMKGHSHVYWYRQLPEEGLKFMVYLQKENIIDESGMPKERFSAEFPKEGPSILRIQQVVRGDSAAYFCASSPFLAGGLVDTQYFGPGTRLTVL.

This rearrangement joins TRBV4-1 to TRBJ2-2, with 13 bases fitting TRBD2. Germline CDR1 MGHRA, CDR2 YSYEKL. The CDR3 totals 17 residues. V gave up 5 bases and J gave up 1 base; unmatched junction bases: 4. The CDR3 sequence: CASSMGLAGKNTGELFF. The CDR3 DNA reads TGCGCCAGCAGCATGGGACTAGCGGGAAAGAACACCGGGGAGCTGTTTTTT.

The V and J genes are TRBV5-1 and TRBJ2-1; 8 bases match TRBD1. CDR1 and CDR2 (germline): SGHRS, YFSETQ. CDR3 size: 15 residues. V trimming: 0 bases; J trimming: 7 bases; junction bases outside the gene matches: 6. The CDR3 reads CASSLAAGGENEQFF. The CDR3 coding sequence is TGCGCCAGCAGCTTGGCGGCAGGGGGCGAAAATGAGCAGTTCTTC.

The CDR3 is CASSPRGQGRSYEQYF. For the CDR3, the DNA is TGTGCCAGCAGTCCAAGGGGACAGGGGAGGTCCTACGAGCAGTACTTC. The chain links TRBV28 to TRBJ2-7; the match to TRBD1 covers 10 bases. The V and J ends lost 5 bases and 1 base, in that order; junction bases with no gene match: 8. CDR3 length: 16 amino acids. Germline V gene sequence: CDR1 MDHEN, CDR2 SYDVKM.

The chain carries TRBV28 and TRBJ1-5; TRBD1 might be the D (5 bases). The CDR3 length is 14 residues. Germline-derived CDR1 and CDR2 are MDHEN and SYDVKM. Trimming removed 3 bases from V and 7 bases from J, with 13 bases in between. The CDR3 sequence: CASSLVVGDQPQHF. As DNA, the CDR3 is TGTGCCAGCAGTTTGGTAGTAGGGGACCAGCCCCAGCATTTT.

This chain connects TRBV7-6 to TRBJ2-7; 9 nucleotides match TRBD2. Germline CDR1 SGHVS, CDR2 FNYEAQ. V trimming: 2 bases; J trimming: 2 bases; junction bases outside the gene matches: 13. The CDR3 loop spans 18 amino acids. For the CDR3, the DNA is TGTGCCAGCAGCTTAATAGGGGGGGTTAGCGGGAGAACCTACGAGCAGTACTTC. Its protein product is CASSLIGGVSGRTYEQYF.

CDR3 in amino acids: CASSVTRNPNEQFF. DNA for the CDR3: TGTGCCAGCAGCGTGACTCGAAACCCCAATGAGCAGTTCTTC. V usage is TRBV9 and J usage is TRBJ2-1; D ambiguous. The CDR3 spans 14 residues. Trimming stripped 2 bases from V and 6 bases from J, with 12 bases between. Germline V gene data show CDR1 as SGDLS and CDR2 as YYNGEE.

CDR3 sequence: CASSQVLVSDTQYF. DNA for the CDR3: TGCGCCAGCAGCCAAGTTCTAGTCAGTGATACGCAGTATTTT. This chain links TRBV4-1 with TRBJ2-3; D unclear. The CDR3 extends over 14 amino acids. The germline V and J ends were trimmed by 1 base and 6 bases, with 11 bases remaining between them. CDR1 and CDR2 (germline): MGHRA, YSYEKL.

V is TRBV5-3 and J is TRBJ2-7; D is possibly TRBD1 (6 bases). TRBV5-3 counts as an open reading frame of uncertain function. The CDR3 has 15 residues. In DNA, the CDR3 is TGTGCGCTAGGGCGCCCGGGACAACCCCCTTGTGAGCAGTACTTC. Amino acid sequence: CALGRPGQPPCEQYF.

V usage is TRBV7-2 and J usage is TRBJ1-2; no definite D call. Germline V gene lookup returns CDR1 SGHTA and CDR2 FQGNSA. The germline V and J ends were trimmed by 1 base and 5 bases, with 5 bases remaining between them. This CDR3 comprises 12 residues. CDR3 sequence: CASSLVGYGYTF. The CDR3 region has the DNA TGTGCCAGCAGCTTAGTTGGATATGGCTACACCTTC. The variable domain in full, completed from reference TRBV7-2 and TRBJ1-2, reads GAGVSQSPSNKVTEKGKDVELRCDPISGHTALYWYRQSLGQGLEFLIYFQGNSAPDKSGLPSDRFSAERTGGSVSTLTIQRTQQEDSAVYLCASSLVGYGYTFGSGTRLTVV.

Remarks on this clone: Within the sample, other DNA sequences also encode this same CDR3. This chain connects TRBV30 to TRBJ1-2; the match to TRBD1 covers 7 bases. CDR1 is GTSNPN, CDR2 SVGIG, per germline (reference sequence). Unmatched junction bases numbered 1, after V lost 2 bases and J lost 4 bases. CDR3 size: 12 residues. CDR3 nucleotide sequence: TGTGCCTGGAGTAGGGACAGCTATGGCTACACCTTC. It translates to CAWSRDSYGYTF.